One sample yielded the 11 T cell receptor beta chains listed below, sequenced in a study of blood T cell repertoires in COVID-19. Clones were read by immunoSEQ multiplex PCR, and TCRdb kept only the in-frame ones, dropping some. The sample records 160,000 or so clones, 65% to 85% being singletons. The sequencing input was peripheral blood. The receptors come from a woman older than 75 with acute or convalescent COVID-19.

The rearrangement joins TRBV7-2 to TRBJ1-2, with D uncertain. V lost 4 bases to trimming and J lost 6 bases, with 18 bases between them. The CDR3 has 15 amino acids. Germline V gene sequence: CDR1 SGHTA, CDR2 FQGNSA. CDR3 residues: CASSSEGSLGNGYTF. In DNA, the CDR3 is TGTGCCAGCAGCTCAGAGGGATCTCTGGGGAATGGCTACACCTTC.

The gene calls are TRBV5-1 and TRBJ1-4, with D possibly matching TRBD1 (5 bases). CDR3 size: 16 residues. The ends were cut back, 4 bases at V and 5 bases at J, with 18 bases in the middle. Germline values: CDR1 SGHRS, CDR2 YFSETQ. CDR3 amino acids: CASSLPRDSRNEKLFF. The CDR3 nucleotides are TGCGCCAGCAGCCTACCTCGAGACAGCCGAAATGAAAAACTGTTTTTT.

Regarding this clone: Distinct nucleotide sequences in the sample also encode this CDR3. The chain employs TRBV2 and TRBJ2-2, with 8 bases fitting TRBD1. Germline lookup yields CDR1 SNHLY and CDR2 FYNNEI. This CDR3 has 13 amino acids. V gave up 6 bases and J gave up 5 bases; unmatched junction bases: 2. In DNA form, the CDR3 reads TGTGCCAGCAGGCGACAGGGGACCGGGGAGCTGTTTTTT. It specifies CASRRQGTGELFF.

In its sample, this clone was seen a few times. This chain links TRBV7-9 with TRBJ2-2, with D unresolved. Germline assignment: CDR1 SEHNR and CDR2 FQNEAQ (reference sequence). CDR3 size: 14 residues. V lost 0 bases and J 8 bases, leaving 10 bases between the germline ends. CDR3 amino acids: CASSLALSSGELFF. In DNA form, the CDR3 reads TGTGCCAGCAGCTTAGCCCTCAGTTCGGGGGAGCTGTTTTTT. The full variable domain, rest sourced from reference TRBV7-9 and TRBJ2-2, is DTGVSQNPRHKITKRGQNVTFRCDPISEHNRLYWYRQTLGQGPEFLTYFQNEAQLEKSRLLSDRFSAERPKGSFSTLEIQRTEQGDSAMYLCASSLALSSGELFFGEGSRLTVL.

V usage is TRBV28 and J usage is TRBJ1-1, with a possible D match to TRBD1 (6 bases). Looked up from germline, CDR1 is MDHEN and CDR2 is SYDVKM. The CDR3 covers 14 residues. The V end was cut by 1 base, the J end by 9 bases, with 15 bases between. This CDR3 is CASSLSGAAPKAFF. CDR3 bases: TGTGCCAGCAGTTTATCAGGGGCAGCTCCTAAAGCTTTCTTT.

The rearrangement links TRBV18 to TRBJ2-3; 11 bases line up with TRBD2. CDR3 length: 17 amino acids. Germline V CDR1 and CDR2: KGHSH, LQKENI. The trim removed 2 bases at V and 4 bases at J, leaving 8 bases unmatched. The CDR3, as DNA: TGTGCCAGCTCACCAGAGCCTAGCGGGGGGTCTGCAGATACGCAGTATTTT. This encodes CASSPEPSGGSADTQYF.

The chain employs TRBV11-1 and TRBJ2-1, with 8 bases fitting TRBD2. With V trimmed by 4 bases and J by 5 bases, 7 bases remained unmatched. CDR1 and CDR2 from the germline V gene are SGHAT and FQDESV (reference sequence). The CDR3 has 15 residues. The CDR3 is CASSWSGSNDNEQFF. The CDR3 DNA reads TGTGCCAGCAGCTGGAGCGGGAGTAACGACAATGAGCAGTTCTTC. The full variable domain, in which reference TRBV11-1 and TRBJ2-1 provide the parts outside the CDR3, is EAEVAQSPRYKITEKSQAVAFWCDPISGHATLYWYRQILGQGPELLVQFQDESVVDDSQLPKDRFSAERLKGVDSTLKIQPAELGDSAMYLCASSWSGSNDNEQFFGPGTRLTVL.

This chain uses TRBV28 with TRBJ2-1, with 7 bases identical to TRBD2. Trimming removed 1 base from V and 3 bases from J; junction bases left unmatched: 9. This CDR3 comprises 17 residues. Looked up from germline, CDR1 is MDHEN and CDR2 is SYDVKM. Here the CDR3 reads CASSLLDGTTRYNEQFF. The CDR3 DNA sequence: TGTGCCAGCAGTTTATTAGACGGGACTACCCGCTACAATGAGCAGTTCTTC.

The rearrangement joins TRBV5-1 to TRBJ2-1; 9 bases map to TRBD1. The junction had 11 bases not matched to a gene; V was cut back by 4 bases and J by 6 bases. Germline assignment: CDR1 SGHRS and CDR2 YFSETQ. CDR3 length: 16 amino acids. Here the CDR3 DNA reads TGCGCCAGCAGCCCACAGGGGGCCCTAACCGGCAATGAGCAGTTCTTC. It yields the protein CASSPQGALTGNEQFF.

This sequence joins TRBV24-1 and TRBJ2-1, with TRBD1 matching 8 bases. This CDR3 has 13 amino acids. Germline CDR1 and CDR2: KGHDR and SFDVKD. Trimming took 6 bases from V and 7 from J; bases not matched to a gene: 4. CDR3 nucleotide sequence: TGTGCCACCAGTAATGACAGGGGAAATGAGCAGTTCTTC. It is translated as CATSNDRGNEQFF.

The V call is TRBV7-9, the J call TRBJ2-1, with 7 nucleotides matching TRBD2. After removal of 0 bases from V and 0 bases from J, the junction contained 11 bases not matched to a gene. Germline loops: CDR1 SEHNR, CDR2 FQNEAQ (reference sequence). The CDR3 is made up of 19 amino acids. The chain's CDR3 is CASSLAPVGGRTSYNEQFF. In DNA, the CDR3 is TGTGCCAGCAGCTTAGCCCCAGTGGGCGGGAGAACCTCCTACAATGAGCAGTTCTTC.